The rows below give T cell receptor beta chains drawn from one sample of a study of blood T cell repertoires in COVID-19. Assay: immunoSEQ multiplex PCR; the TCRdb copy retains only in-frame clones and omits some. The table includes 75,000 or so clones, approximately 88% detected once. Specimen: peripheral blood. All receptors come from a man aged 70 or older with acute or convalescent COVID-19. Each CDR3 is given with its conserved first and last residue. The D gene is left open where the match is weak.

14 TRBD1 TRBV5-5 CASSRDRANGELFF
15 NA TRBV9 CASSVAGQNNEKLFF
17 NA TRBV5-6 CASSFLGIAGSNSEQFF
15 TRBD2 TRBV27 CASSLGTSPRNIQYF
16 NA TRBV27 CASSPYRAPDNSPLHF
15 NA TRBV6-1 CASSEHGRGSYEQYF
14 NA TRBV24-1 CATSEGTPYNEQFF
18 TRBD2 TRBV27 CASSPTTPLAGRSNEQFF
14 NA TRBV19 CASSGRAKSGELFF
18 NA TRBV13 CASSYGAPPPSENDGYTF